This note documents a single T cell receptor (beta chain) sequence. This entry comes from a study of blood T cell repertoires in COVID-19. Study details: Samples taken during acute and convalescent COVID-19 were collected in the United States, Italy and Spain. In each case, the material was cDNA or gDNA derived from T cells, B-cell-depleted T cells, or PBMCs.

In the source study's methods: Reference gene primer amplification gave nucleated cell count estimates. Sequencing was performed with immunoSEQ multiplex PCR; in TCRdb, only in-frame clones are kept and a portion is missing. V and J calls and clone size are as listed in that table; D and trimming were resolved from the DNA. The sample consists of 100,000 to 150,000 clones, about 87% of them appearing once. The receptor comes from a man between 50 and 59 years old with acute or convalescent COVID-19. Sequenced material: peripheral blood.

The CDR3 sequence is CASSPRGQGMNTEAFF. CDR3 in DNA: TGTGCCAGCTCACCTAGGGGACAGGGGATGAACACTGAAGCTTTCTTT. The V and J genes are TRBV18 and TRBJ1-1; 10 bases match TRBD1. The germline gives CDR1 KGHSH, CDR2 LQKENI. V lost 3 bases, J lost 0 bases, and 4 bases stayed unmatched. The CDR3 length is 16 residues.